Presented here are 32 T cell receptor beta chains from one specimen sequenced in a study of T cell repertoires in cytomegalovirus infection. TCRdb fed the reads into MiXCR, producing one record per CDR3 protein. The sample shows approximately 700,000 distinct CDR3 sequences, roughly a third of them seen only once. The material sequenced was PBMCs. The origin of the receptors is a human donor in good health (CMV status not recorded). Some clones in this sample may be carry-over from other donors' samples.

This sequence joins TRBV3-1 and TRBJ1-1; the D gene is possibly TRBD1 (5 bases). V lost 4 bases, J lost 4 bases, and 13 bases lay in between. The CDR3 totals 14 residues. Germline V gene sequence: CDR1 LGHDT, CDR2 YNNKEL (reference sequence). Written as DNA, the CDR3 is TGTGCCAGCAGCCTCAGGGACGGGGCCACTGAAGCTTTCTTT. It translates to CASSLRDGATEAFF.

The CDR3 is CSVEGTEAFF. Here the CDR3 DNA reads TGCAGCGTTGAAGGGACCGAAGCTTTCTTT. V usage is TRBV29-1 and J usage is TRBJ1-1, with D unresolved. Per germline, CDR1 SQVTM and CDR2 ANQGSEA. The length of the CDR3 is 10 residues. Trimming took off 1 base at V and 8 bases at J, with 5 bases between the two ends.

Regarding this clonotype: The junction departs from the called germline gene at one end, perhaps through a read error. This chain connects TRBV7-9 to TRBJ1-1, with D possibly being TRBD1 (5 bases). Germline loops: CDR1 SEHNR, CDR2 FQNEAQ (reference sequence). CDR3 length: 13 amino acids. This CDR3 reads CASSTPGNTESFF. The CDR3, as DNA: TGTGCCAGCAGCACCCCAGGGAACACTGAATCTTTCTTT.

With respect to this clonotype: The junction departs from the called germline gene at one end, perhaps through a read error. The chain carries TRBV12-3 or TRBV12-4 and TRBJ2-3; D might be TRBD1 (6 bases). CDR3 length equals 15 residues. CDR3 sequence (DNA): TGTGCCAGCAGTTTATTCCGGGACATCACAGATACGCATTATTTT. This translates into CASSLFRDITDTHYF.

The chain couples TRBV5-6 to TRBJ1-5; the D is unclear. The CDR3 extends over 15 amino acids. Trimming took off 1 base at V and 10 bases at J, with 18 bases between the two ends. CDR1 and CDR2 from the germline V gene are SGHDT and YYEEEE. For the CDR3, the DNA is TGTGCCAGCAGCTTGTACCCTACGACCCCCGGTCCCCAGCATTTT. Residues: CASSLYPTTPGPQHF.

The chain links TRBV19 to TRBJ2-1; D gene unclear. The CDR3 covers 16 residues. In germline, CDR1 is LNHDA, CDR2 SQIVND (reference sequence). V shed 0 bases and J shed 2 bases, with 11 bases lying between them. Here the CDR3 DNA reads TGTGCCAGTAGTATAGATTCGTCTCCAACCTACAATGAGCAGTTCTTC. Amino acid sequence: CASSIDSSPTYNEQFF.

This clonotype showed up many times. This chain links TRBV7-9 with TRBJ2-2; D remains ambiguous. With 3 bases removed from V and 8 bases from J, the gap between germline ends came to 1 base. Germline-derived CDR1 and CDR2 are SEHNR and FQNEAQ (reference sequence). The length of the CDR3 is 10 residues. The CDR3 reads CASSLGELFF. The DNA for the CDR3 is TGTGCCAGCAGCTTGGGGGAGCTGTTTTTT.

In regard to this clonotype: Mismatch with germline at one junction end may stem from a read error. The V and J genes are TRBV6-5 and TRBJ2-1; TRBD2 agrees at 9 bases. CDR1 and CDR2 from the germline V gene are MNHEY and SVGAGI. The CDR3 spans 18 residues. CDR3 in DNA: TGTGCCAGCAGTGACTCCCTTAAGACTAGCGGCTCCTACAATGAGAAGTTCTTC. Amino acid sequence: CASSDSLKTSGSYNEKFF.

The chain links TRBV7-9 to TRBJ1-3; D uncertain. This CDR3 has 15 residues. Trimming removed 6 bases from V and 0 bases from J, with 12 bases in between. Germline V lookup: CDR1 SEHNR, CDR2 FQNEAQ (reference sequence). The CDR3 is CASRIPDHSGNTIYF. Written as DNA, the CDR3 is TGTGCCAGCAGGATCCCCGACCACTCTGGAAACACCATATATTTT.

This clonotype was counted only a few times. The rearrangement links TRBV6-5 to TRBJ2-3; a weak D match, TRBD1 (5 bases). The V and J ends lost 4 bases and 0 bases respectively, with 11 bases between them. Germline V gene sequence: CDR1 MNHEY, CDR2 SVGAGI. The CDR3 is made up of 15 amino acids. Here the CDR3 reads CASSSRTPSTDTQYF. In DNA form, the CDR3 reads TGTGCCAGCAGTTCCCGGACACCTAGCACAGATACGCAGTATTTT.

Worth noting for this clonotype: A read error is possible here, since a much larger clone lies one base away. The chain employs TRBV7-2 and TRBJ2-2; D not certain. Trimming left V 8 bases short and J 5 bases short, with 12 bases between. Germline-derived CDR1 and CDR2 are SGHTA and FQGNSA. CDR3 length: 13 residues. The CDR3 DNA reads TGTGCCAGCCGCGCCGCTAGTACCGGGGAGCTGTTTTTT. It encodes CASRAASTGELFF.

V gene TRBV7-6 combines with J gene TRBJ2-1; D unresolved. Deletions cut 0 bases from V and 4 bases from J, with 7 bases between. This CDR3 spans 14 amino acids. From germline, CDR1 is SGHVS and CDR2 FNYEAQ. The CDR3 DNA reads as TGTGCCAGCAGCTTAGCGGCTAGGTACAATGAGCAGTTCTTC. This codes for CASSLAARYNEQFF.

The rearrangement links TRBV5-3 to TRBJ2-1, with 9 bases matching TRBD2. TRBV5-3 is labeled an ORF, and its function is uncertain. The CDR3 sequence is 16 residues long. J was trimmed by 3 bases and V by 4 bases; bases with no gene match: 8. The CDR3 DNA reads TGTGCCAGAAGCCCCCCCCCTAGCGGGGACTACAATGAGCAGTTCTTC. Translation: CARSPPPSGDYNEQFF.

This chain uses TRBV19 with TRBJ2-7; D unresolved. Trimming took 5 bases from V and 3 from J, leaving 14 bases between them. In germline, CDR1 is LNHDA, CDR2 SQIVND (reference sequence). There are 14 residues in the CDR3. CDR3 sequence: CASSPTPRLYEQYF. In DNA form, the CDR3 reads TGTGCCAGTAGTCCGACTCCTCGGCTCTACGAGCAGTACTTC.

Of note for this clonotype: This CDR3 fails to terminate in the conserved phenylalanine or tryptophan, so it likely reflects a read error. It is unclear where the CDR3 begins or ends on the DNA, so no DNA is shown, and the CDR3 is as TCRdb lists it. The J gene is TRBJ2-1, the V gene TRBV5-1; the table's D call, TRBD1, was not checked against the DNA. 14 amino acids form the CDR3, both terminal residues included. Germline CDR1 and CDR2: SGHRS and YFSETQ. CDR3 amino acids: CSSSPEGSLYEPFL.

The chain carries TRBV7-9 and TRBJ2-1; 7 bases align to TRBD1. The CDR3 runs 14 residues. From germline, CDR1 is SEHNR and CDR2 FQNEAQ (reference sequence). V shed 5 bases and J 8 bases; nucleotides not matched to a gene: 9. DNA of the CDR3: TGTGCCAGCAGCCTATCGACAGGGCTCGATGAGCAGTTCTTC. It yields the protein CASSLSTGLDEQFF.

This clonotype appeared a few times. The chain is built from TRBV11-2 and TRBJ1-4; D is unclear. The germline gives CDR1 SGHAT, CDR2 FQNNGV. Trimming removed 5 bases at V and 7 bases at J, with 17 bases between. The CDR3 has 15 residues. CDR3 amino acids: CASSPYTLLGEKLFF. CDR3 coding DNA: TGTGCCAGCAGCCCATACACCCTTTTAGGTGAAAAACTGTTTTTT.

This clonotype has only a few counts. The chain links TRBV29-1 to TRBJ2-7; the D call may be TRBD1 or TRBD2 (6 bases each). The V end lost 0 bases, the J end lost 4 bases, and 22 bases lay between the germline ends. The germline CDR1 and CDR2 sequences are SQVTM and ANQGSEA. This CDR3 comprises 17 residues. CDR3 sequence: CSVEEDQDRSGRYEQYF. CDR3 sequence (DNA): TGCAGCGTTGAAGAAGACCAGGACAGATCAGGGAGGTACGAGCAGTACTTC.

This clonotype turned up a few times. V is TRBV19 and J is TRBJ1-5; no clear D gene. V dropped 3 bases and J dropped 3 bases, with 12 bases sitting between them. Germline V gene data show CDR1 as LNHDA and CDR2 as SQIVND (reference sequence). The CDR3 has 15 residues. The CDR3 loop is CASSMGWGSNQPQHF. The DNA of the CDR3 is TGTGCCAGTAGTATGGGTTGGGGTTCCAATCAGCCCCAGCATTTT.

V and J are TRBV2 and TRBJ2-1; no clear D gene. The CDR3 totals 11 residues. V dropped 10 bases and J dropped 7 bases, with 11 bases sitting between them. Looked up from germline, CDR1 is SNHLY and CDR2 is FYNNEI. The CDR3 protein is CATASQNEQFF. In DNA form, the CDR3 reads TGTGCCACCGCTTCTCAGAATGAGCAGTTCTTC.

The chain has TRBV7-2 and TRBJ1-4; no clear D. V lost 4 bases and J 10 bases, leaving 22 bases between the germline ends. Germline assignment: CDR1 SGHTA and CDR2 FQGNSA. CDR3 length: 16 residues. Here the CDR3 reads CASSSWTWGGEGKLFF. The CDR3 DNA follows: TGTGCCAGCAGCTCCTGGACCTGGGGAGGAGAGGGAAAACTGTTTTTT.

A word on this clonotype: A much bigger clone sits one base away, suggesting this may be a read error. The missing conserved phenylalanine or tryptophan at the end of this CDR3 makes a read error likely. No DNA is shown, since the ends of the CDR3 on it are uncertain; the CDR3 is the one TCRdb lists. The V and J genes are TRBV27 and TRBJ1-2; TRBD1 is the table's D call and was not checked against the DNA. The germline V gene has CDR1 MNHEY and CDR2 SMNVEV (reference sequence). With termini counted, the CDR3 has 13 amino acids. This CDR3 is CASSLSGTGTPSL.

The chain links TRBV11-2 to TRBJ2-7; 7 nucleotides match TRBD1. V lost 6 bases to trimming and J lost 2 bases; unmatched junction nucleotides: 4. The CDR3 has 13 amino acids. Looked up from germline, CDR1 is SGHAT and CDR2 is FQNNGV. The CDR3 region is CASRAGTAYEQYF. Written as DNA, the CDR3 is TGTGCCAGCAGGGCCGGGACAGCCTACGAGCAGTACTTC. Supplemented by reference TRBV11-2 and TRBJ2-7, the full variable domain reads EAGVAQSPRYKIIEKRQSVAFWCNPISGHATLYWYQQILGQGPKLLIQFQNNGVVDDSQLPKDRFSAERLKGVDSTLKIQPAKLEDSAVYLCASRAGTAYEQYFGPGTRLTVT.

This clonotype was recorded a few times. The V and J genes are TRBV6-2 or TRBV6-3 and TRBJ2-2; D is uncertain. V lost 0 bases and J 0 bases, leaving 11 bases between the germline ends. The CDR3 runs to 17 residues. Germline values: CDR1 MNHEY, CDR2 SVGEGT. CDR3 sequence reads: CASSYSGWAANTGELFF. CDR3 bases: TGTGCCAGCAGTTACTCGGGGTGGGCAGCGAACACCGGGGAGCTGTTTTTT.

To note about this clonotype: Because the CDR3 is missing its conserved closing phenylalanine or tryptophan, this is likely a read error. In nucleotides, the CDR3 is TGTGCCAGCACTTCGGACAGCTTGAACACTGAAGCTTTCTTA. Translating it yields CASTSDSLNTEAFL. This rearrangement joins TRBV6-8 to TRBJ1-1; the D gene is possibly TRBD1 (6 bases). The V end lost 7 bases, the J end lost 0 bases, and 12 bases lay between the germline ends. The germline V gene encodes CDR1 MNHGY and CDR2 SAAAGT. The CDR3 has 14 amino acids.

The chain joins TRBV4-1 to TRBJ1-2; D uncertain. Per germline, CDR1 MGHRA and CDR2 YSYEKL. The V gene lost 4 bases and the J gene lost 0 bases, with 18 bases spanning the gap. CDR3 length equals 17 residues. This chain's CDR3 is CASSPHKIGGANYGYTF. The CDR3 DNA is TGCGCCAGCAGCCCGCACAAGATAGGCGGAGCTAACTATGGCTACACCTTC.

The V call is TRBV30, the J call TRBJ1-5; no clear D. The CDR3 has 12 amino acids. With 3 bases removed from V and 5 bases from J, the gap between germline ends came to 8 bases. Germline CDR1 is GTSNPN and CDR2 is SVGIG (reference sequence). DNA of the CDR3: TGTGCCTGGAGGGGTAGGGATCAGCCCCAGCATTTT. Translating it yields CAWRGRDQPQHF.

V gene TRBV20-1 combines with J gene TRBJ1-4; TRBD1 might be the D (6 bases). V gave up 0 bases and J gave up 8 bases, with 13 bases separating them. This CDR3 comprises 14 residues. The germline gives CDR1 DFQATT, CDR2 SNEGSKA (reference sequence). The chain's CDR3 is CSAREAGAREKLFF. DNA of the CDR3: TGCAGTGCTAGAGAGGCAGGGGCTAGAGAAAAACTGTTTTTT.

The V gene is TRBV6-6, the J gene TRBJ2-3; D uncertain. V was cut by 5 bases and J by 11 bases, with 11 bases left in between. Germline assignment: CDR1 MNHNY and CDR2 SVGAGI (reference sequence). This CDR3 has 11 amino acids. CDR3 sequence reads: CASSDQRRQYF. The DNA for the CDR3 is TGTGCCAGCAGTGATCAACGACGGCAGTATTTT.

Details on this clonotype: This may be a read error, as it is one base from a much larger clone. J is TRBJ1-1 and V is TRBV12-3 or TRBV12-4; the D is unclear. Trimming stripped 5 bases from V and 5 bases from J, with 6 bases between. The CDR3 has 11 amino acids. The CDR3 sequence is CASSPQTEAFF. Here the CDR3 DNA reads TGTGCCAGCAGTCCCCAGACTGAAGCTTTCTTT.

The V and J genes are TRBV20-1 and TRBJ2-7, with 14 bases matching TRBD2. The CDR3 runs to 14 residues. Losses at the gene ends were 6 bases for V and 7 bases for J; bases not matched to a gene: 8. CDR1 and CDR2 (germline): DFQATT, SNEGSKA (reference sequence). Here the CDR3 reads CSATSGLAGGEQYF. In DNA form, the CDR3 reads TGCAGTGCCACTAGCGGACTAGCGGGAGGTGAGCAGTACTTC.

V and J are TRBV7-2 and TRBJ2-2; D ambiguous. The germline gives CDR1 SGHTA, CDR2 FQGNSA. The CDR3 sequence is 15 residues long. V was clipped by 1 base and J by 0 bases, with 6 bases between them. CDR3 nucleotide sequence: TGTGCCAGCAGCTTAGAGGTCACGAACACCGGGGAGCTGTTTTTT. It is translated as CASSLEVTNTGELFF.